This T cell receptor (beta chain) was sequenced in a study of T cells in Graves' hyperthyroidism and ophthalmopathy. From RNA transcripts, TCR beta CDR3 regions were amplified. First-round RT-PCR of the TCR CDR3 relied on the HTBI primer set. TCRdb re-called the multiplex PCR reads through MiXCR, storing one row per CDR3 protein. The data show hundreds of thousands of distinct CDR3 sequences, just under 20% seen once. The J segment lost 0 bases and the V segment lost 6 bases, leaving 3 bases of the junction unmatched. The CDR3 has 14 amino acids. The germline V gene has CDR1 SQVTM and CDR2 ANQGSEA. This clonotype was seen only a few times.

Sample: blood. This sequence joins TRBV29-1 and TRBJ2-5; 11 positions agree with TRBD2. This sequence originates from a man aged 35-49 years with Graves' ophthalmopathy. This CDR3 is CSVASGGNQETQYF. The CDR3 bases are TGCAGCGTCGCTAGCGGGGGGAACCAAGAGACCCAGTACTTC. Full variable domain (outside the CDR3, taken from reference TRBV29-1 and TRBJ2-5): SAVISQKPSRDICQRGTSLTIQCQVDSQVTMMFWYRQQPGQSLTLIATANQGSEATYESGFVIDKFPISRPNLTFSTLTVSNMSPEDSSIYLCSVASGGNQETQYFGPGTRLLVL.